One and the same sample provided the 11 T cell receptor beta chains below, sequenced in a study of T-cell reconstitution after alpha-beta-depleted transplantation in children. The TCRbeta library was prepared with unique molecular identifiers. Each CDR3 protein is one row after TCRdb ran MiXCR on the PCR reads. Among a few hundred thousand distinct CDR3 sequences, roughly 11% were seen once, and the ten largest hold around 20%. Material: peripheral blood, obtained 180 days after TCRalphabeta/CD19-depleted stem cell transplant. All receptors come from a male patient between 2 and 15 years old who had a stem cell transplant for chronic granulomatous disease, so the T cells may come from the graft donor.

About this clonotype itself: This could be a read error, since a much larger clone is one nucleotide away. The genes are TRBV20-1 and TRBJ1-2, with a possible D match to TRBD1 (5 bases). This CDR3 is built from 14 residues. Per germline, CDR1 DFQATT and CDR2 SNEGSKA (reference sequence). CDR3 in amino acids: CSATKQGLNYGDTF. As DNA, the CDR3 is TGCAGTGCTACGAAGCAGGGTCTCAACTATGGCGACACCTTC.

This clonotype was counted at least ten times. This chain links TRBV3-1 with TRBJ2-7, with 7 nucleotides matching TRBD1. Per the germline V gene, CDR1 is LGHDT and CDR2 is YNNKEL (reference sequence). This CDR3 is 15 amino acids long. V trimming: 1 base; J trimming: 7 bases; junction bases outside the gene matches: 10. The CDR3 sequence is CASSQGIGGLREQYF. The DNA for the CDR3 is TGTGCCAGCAGCCAAGGAATAGGGGGCTTGCGGGAGCAGTACTTC.

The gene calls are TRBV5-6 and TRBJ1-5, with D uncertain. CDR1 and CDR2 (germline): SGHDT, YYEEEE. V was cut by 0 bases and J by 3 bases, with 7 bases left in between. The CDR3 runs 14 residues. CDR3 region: CASSLGQTNQPQHF. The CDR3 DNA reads TGTGCCAGCAGCTTGGGGCAGACCAATCAGCCCCAGCATTTT.

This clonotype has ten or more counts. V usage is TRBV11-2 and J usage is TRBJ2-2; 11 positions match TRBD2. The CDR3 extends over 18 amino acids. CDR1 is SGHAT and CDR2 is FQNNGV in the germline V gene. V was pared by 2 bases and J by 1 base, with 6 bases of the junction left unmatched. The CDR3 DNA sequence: TGTGCCAGCAGCTTAACTCGCCTAGCGGGGGGGAACACCGGGGAGCTGTTTTTT. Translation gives CASSLTRLAGGNTGELFF.

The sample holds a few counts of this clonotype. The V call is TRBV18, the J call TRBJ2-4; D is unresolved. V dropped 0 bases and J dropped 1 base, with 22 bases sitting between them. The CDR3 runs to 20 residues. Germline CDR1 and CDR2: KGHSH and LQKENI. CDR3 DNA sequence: TGTGCCAGCTCACCACCGAGCTACCCGGAAGAGTGGTTTGCCAAAAACATTCAGTACTTC. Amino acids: CASSPPSYPEEWFAKNIQYF.

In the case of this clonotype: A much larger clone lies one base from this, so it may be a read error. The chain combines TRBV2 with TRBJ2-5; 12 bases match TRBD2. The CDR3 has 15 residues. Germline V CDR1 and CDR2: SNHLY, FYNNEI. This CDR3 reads CASSDGLAGKETQSF. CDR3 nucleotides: TGTGCCAGCAGTGATGGACTAGCGGGAAAAGAGACCCAGTCCTTC.

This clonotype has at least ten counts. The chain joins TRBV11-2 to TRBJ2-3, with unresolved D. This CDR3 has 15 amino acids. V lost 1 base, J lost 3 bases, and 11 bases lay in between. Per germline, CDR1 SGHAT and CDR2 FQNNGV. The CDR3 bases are TGTGCCAGCAGCTTAGTGGGATACTTGACAGATACGCAGTATTTT. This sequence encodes CASSLVGYLTDTQYF.

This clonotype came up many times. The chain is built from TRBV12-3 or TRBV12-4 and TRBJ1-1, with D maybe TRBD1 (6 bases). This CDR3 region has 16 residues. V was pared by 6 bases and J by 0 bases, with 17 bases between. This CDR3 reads CASSRRQVGMNTEAFF. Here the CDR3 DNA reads TGTGCCAGCAGCCGAAGACAGGTAGGGATGAACACTGAAGCTTTCTTT.

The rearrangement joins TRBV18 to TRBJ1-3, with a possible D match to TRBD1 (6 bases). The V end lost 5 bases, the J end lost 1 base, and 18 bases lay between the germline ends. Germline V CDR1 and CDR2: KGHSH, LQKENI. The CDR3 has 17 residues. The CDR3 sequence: CASSTGQPEISGNTIYF. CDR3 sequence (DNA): TGTGCCAGCTCAACCGGACAGCCCGAAATATCTGGAAACACCATATATTTT.

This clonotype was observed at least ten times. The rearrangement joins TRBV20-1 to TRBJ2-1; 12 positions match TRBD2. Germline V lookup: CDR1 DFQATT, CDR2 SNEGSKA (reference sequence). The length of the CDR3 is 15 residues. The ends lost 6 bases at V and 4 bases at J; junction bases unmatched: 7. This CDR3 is CSATLLAGGYNEQFF. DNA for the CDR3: TGCAGTGCCACCCTACTAGCGGGAGGATACAATGAGCAGTTCTTC.

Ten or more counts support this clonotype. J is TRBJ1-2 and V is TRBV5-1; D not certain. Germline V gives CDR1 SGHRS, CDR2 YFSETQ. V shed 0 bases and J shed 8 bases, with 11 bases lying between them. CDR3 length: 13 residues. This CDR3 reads CASSLVPEGGYTF. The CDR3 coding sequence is TGCGCCAGCAGCTTGGTGCCAGAGGGCGGCTACACCTTC.